A selection of T cell receptor beta chains follows, all from one sample in a study of beta chain features in type 1 diabetes. Generated by immunoSEQ multiplex PCR, the TCRdb table keeps only in-frame clones and is missing some. The repertoire includes more than 8,000 clones, 78% of them detected once, and over 1.1% sits in the top ten. Sequencing was carried out using Tregs from blood. These receptors came from a woman under 30 in good health. CDR3s leave out the opening cysteine and the closing phenylalanine or tryptophan. A D gene is named only where the DNA matches it firmly. Size values are once, few and many counts, or a class for expanded clones, and some rows have none.

D gene	V gene	clone size	J gene	CDR3 protein
TRBD2	TRBV5-1	-	TRBJ2-7	ASSLQRGSYEQY
TRBD2	TRBV9	-	TRBJ2-3	ASSAGLPGSTDTQY
-	TRBV4-1	-	TRBJ2-4	ASSQDRAAKNIQY
-	TRBV10-1	-	TRBJ2-3	ASSESGHQLADTQY
-	TRBV13	-	TRBJ1-1	ASSLSDTEAF
-	TRBV7-2	once	TRBJ2-3	ASSLTPGRDTQY
TRBD1	TRBV11-2	-	TRBJ1-6	ASSLHARTGLNSPLH
-	TRBV27	-	TRBJ1-2	ASSFSGPGAFGYT
-	TRBV4-2	-	TRBJ2-2	ASSQVELDNTGELF
TRBD2	TRBV5-8	-	TRBJ2-5	ASRWTSRETQY
-	TRBV7-8	-	TRBJ2-3	ASSPLGGRSSTDTQY
TRBD2	TRBV2	-	TRBJ2-7	ASSEASSASGSRYEQY
-	TRBV20-1	-	TRBJ2-7	SANRDEQY
TRBD1	TRBV4-1	-	TRBJ1-1	ASSQATGGYLYTEAF